This TCR beta chain is drawn from a study of blood T cell repertoires in COVID-19. Using immunoSEQ multiplex PCR, the repertoire was profiled, and TCRdb retains in-frame clones only, with some absent. The sample records about 210,000 clones, 75% to 90% being singletons. Per germline, CDR1 LGHNA and CDR2 YNFKEQ. The CDR3 is made up of 15 amino acids. Trimming took off 0 bases at V and 4 bases at J, with 9 bases between the two ends. Symptom resolution, clearance, or two negative PCRs marked donors in Cohort 3 as recovered. The sequence was collected from a man in his forties who had recovered from COVID-19. Sample: PBMCs or T cells enriched from blood (not recorded which). The chain has TRBV4-2 and TRBJ1-4; D uncertain. The CDR3 region is CASSQDWARNEKLFF. The CDR3 DNA is TGTGCCAGCAGCCAAGATTGGGCCCGTAATGAAAAACTGTTTTTT.